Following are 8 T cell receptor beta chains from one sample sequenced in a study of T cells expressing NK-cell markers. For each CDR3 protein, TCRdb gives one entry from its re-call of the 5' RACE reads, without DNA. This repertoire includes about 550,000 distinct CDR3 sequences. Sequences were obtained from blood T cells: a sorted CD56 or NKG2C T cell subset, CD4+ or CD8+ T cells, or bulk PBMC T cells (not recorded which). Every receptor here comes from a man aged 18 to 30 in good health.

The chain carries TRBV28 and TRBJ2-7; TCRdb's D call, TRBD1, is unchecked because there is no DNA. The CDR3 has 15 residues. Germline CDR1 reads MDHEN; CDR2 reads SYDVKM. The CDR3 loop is CASSLFRTANYEQYF.

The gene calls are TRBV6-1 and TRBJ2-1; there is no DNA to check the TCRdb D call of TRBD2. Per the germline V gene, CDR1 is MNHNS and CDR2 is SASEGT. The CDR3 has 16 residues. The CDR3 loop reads CASSRQSGLAHNEQFF.

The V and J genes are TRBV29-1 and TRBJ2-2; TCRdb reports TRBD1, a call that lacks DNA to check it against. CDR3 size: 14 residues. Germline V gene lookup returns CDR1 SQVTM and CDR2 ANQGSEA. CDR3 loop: CSVRTPRDTGELFF.

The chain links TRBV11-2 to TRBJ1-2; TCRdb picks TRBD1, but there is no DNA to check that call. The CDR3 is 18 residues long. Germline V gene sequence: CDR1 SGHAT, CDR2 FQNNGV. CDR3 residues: CASSPKARTGGSSHGYTF.

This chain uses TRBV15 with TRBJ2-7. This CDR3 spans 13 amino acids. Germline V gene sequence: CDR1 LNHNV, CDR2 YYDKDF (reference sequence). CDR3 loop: CATSRDFGDEQYF.

This CDR3 reads CASSGDRVGSTQYF. The chain employs TRBV9 and TRBJ2-5; TCRdb names TRBD1, which stays unverified in the absence of DNA. Germline CDR1 is SGDLS and CDR2 is YYNGEE. The CDR3 length is 14 residues.

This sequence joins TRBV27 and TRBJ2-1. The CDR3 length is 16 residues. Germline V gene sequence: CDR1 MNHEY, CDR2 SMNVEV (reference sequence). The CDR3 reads CASSASRLLSYNEQFF.

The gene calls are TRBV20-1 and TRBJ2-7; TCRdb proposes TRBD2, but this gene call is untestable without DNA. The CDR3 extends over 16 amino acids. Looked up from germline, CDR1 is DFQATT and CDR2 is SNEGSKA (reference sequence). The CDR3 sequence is CSARGGLAGYSYEQYF.